This T cell receptor beta chain was sequenced during a study of T-cell reconstitution after alpha-beta-depleted transplantation in children. The TCRbeta library was prepared with unique molecular identifiers. TCRdb analysed the PCR reads with MiXCR anew, one entry per CDR3 protein. Of roughly 340,000 distinct CDR3 sequences listed, about 16% are singletons. Trimming left V 2 bases short and J 6 bases short, with 18 bases between. The CDR3 has 16 amino acids. Germline lookup yields CDR1 ENHRY and CDR2 SYGVKD. This receptor was taken from a male patient aged 2-15 years who had a stem cell transplant for acute lymphoblastic leukemia, so the T cells may come from the graft donor. This material consisted of PBMCs, mostly from graft donor cells, taken 360 days after TCRalphabeta/CD19-depleted stem cell transplant. The rearrangement links TRBV10-3 to TRBJ2-3, with D maybe TRBD1 (6 bases). The CDR3 region is CAISETTQGAFDTQYF. The CDR3 DNA sequence: TGTGCCATCAGTGAGACCACACAGGGAGCCTTTGATACGCAGTATTTT.